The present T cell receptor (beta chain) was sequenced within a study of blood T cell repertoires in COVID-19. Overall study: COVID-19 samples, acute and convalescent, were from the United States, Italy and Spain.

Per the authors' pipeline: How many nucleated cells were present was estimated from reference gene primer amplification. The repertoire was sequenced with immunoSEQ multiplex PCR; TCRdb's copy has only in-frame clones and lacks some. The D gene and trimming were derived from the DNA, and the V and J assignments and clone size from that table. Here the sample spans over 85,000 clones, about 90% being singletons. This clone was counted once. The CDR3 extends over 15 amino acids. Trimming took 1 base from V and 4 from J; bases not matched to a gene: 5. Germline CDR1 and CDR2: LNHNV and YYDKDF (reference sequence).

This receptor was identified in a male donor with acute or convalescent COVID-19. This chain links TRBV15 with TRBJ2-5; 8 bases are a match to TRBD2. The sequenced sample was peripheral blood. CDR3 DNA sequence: TGTGCCACCAGCAGAGCCGGGGGGGTGGGAGAGACCCAGTACTTC. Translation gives CATSRAGGVGETQYF.